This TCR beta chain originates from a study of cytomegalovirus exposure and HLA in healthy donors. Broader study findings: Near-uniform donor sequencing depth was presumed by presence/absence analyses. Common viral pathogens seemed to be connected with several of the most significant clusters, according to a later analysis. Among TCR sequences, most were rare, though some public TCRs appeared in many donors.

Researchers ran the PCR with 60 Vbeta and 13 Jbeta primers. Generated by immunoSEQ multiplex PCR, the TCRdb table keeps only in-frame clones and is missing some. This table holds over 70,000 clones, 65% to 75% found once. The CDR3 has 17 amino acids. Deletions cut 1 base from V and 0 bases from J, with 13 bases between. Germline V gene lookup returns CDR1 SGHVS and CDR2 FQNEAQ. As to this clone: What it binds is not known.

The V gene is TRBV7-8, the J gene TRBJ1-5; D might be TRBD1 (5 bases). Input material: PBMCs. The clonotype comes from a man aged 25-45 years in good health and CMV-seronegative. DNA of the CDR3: TGTGCCAGCAGCTTAGGGGGCGGCAGCCATAGCAATCAGCCCCAGCATTTT. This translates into CASSLGGGSHSNQPQHF.